The clone carrying this TCR beta chain was detected only once. Its antigen remains unidentified. The sample belongs to a study of cytomegalovirus exposure and HLA in healthy donors. The study's findings and limits: Analyzed later, most CMV-associated TCR beta chains appeared HLA-restricted.

CDR1 and CDR2 (germline): MNHEY, SMNVEV (reference sequence). V shed 5 bases and J shed 4 bases, with 16 bases lying between them. The CDR3 loop spans 15 amino acids. In the PCR, 60 Vbeta and 13 Jbeta primers were used. The table came from immunoSEQ multiplex PCR; TCRdb's copy has only in-frame clones and leaves some out. The sample holds 300,000 or so clones, 80% to 90% seen once. Sequencing used PBMCs. The origin of this receptor is a woman between 35 and 50 years old in good health and CMV-seropositive. The chain links TRBV27 to TRBJ2-3; TRBD2 might be the D (6 bases). CDR3 sequence: CASSHLGGSPDTQYF. In nucleotides, the CDR3 is TGTGCCAGCAGTCACCTTGGAGGGAGCCCAGATACGCAGTATTTT.